The clone carrying this TCR beta chain was recorded once. Its antigen is still unknown. This sample is part of a study of pediatric ulcerative colitis. The survey-level immunoSEQ assay was used. Measured with immunoSEQ multiplex PCR; TCRdb has only the in-frame clones, and not every one. The sample lists 60,000 or so clones, more than 60% seen once, with over 4% in the top ten. Points from the study as a whole: No controls had the two rectal clonotypes shared by ulcerative colitis patients. This repertoire reflects total lymphocytes rather than subpopulations like regulatory T cells. Blood samples from a couple of patients yielded substantially fewer templates and were excluded from blood-rectal overlap analysis.

Trimming removed 0 bases from V and 5 bases from J, with 11 bases in between. The CDR3 is made up of 14 amino acids. CDR1 is LGHNA, CDR2 YNFKEQ, per germline. This TCR derives from a boy aged 5-17 years with moderate ulcerative colitis. The gene calls are TRBV4-2 and TRBJ2-7; D is undetermined. The sequencing sample was made of blood. In nucleotides, the CDR3 is TGTGCCAGCAGCCAAGATTTAAGTAACGACGAGCAGTACTTC. Translated, it gives CASSQDLSNDEQYF.